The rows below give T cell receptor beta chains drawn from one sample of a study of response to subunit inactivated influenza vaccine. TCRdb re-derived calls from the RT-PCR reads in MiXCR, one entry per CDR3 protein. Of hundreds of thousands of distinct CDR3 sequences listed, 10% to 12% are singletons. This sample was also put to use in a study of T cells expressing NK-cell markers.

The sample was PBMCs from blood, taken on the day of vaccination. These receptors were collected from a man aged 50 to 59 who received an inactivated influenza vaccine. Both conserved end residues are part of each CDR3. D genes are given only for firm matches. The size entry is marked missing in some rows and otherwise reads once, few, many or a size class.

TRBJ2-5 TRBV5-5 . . TGTGCCAGCAGCTTGCCGACAGTACAAGAGACCCAGTACTTC CASSLPTVQETQYF
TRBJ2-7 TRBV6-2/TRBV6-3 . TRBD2 TGTGCCAGCAGAACAGTAGCGGGAGGTTCCTACGAGCAGTACTTC CASRTVAGGSYEQYF
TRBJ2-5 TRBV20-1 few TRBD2 TGCAGTGCCATAGCGGGAAGACACCAAGAGACCCAGTACTTC CSAIAGRHQETQYF
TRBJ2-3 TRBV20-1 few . TGCAGTGCTCCGGGGCTTGGTGGGAGTGGTACAGATACGCAGTATTTT CSAPGLGGSGTDTQYF
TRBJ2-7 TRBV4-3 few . TGCGCCAGCAGCCAGCGACAGGCCGCCTACGAGCAGTACTTC CASSQRQAAYEQYF
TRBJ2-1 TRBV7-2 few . TGTGCCAGCAGCCGCACGAAGTATGAGCAGTTCTTC CASSRTKYEQFF
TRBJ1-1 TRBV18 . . TGTGCCAGCTCACCATGGGTGAACACTGAAGCTTTCTTT CASSPWVNTEAFF
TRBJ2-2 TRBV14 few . TGTGCCAGCAGCCAACTTAGCTCGAACACCGGGGAGCTGTTTTTT CASSQLSSNTGELFF
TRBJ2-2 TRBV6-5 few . TGTGCCAGCAGTTACTCCCCGGCGGCCCCGAACACCGGGGAGCTGTTTTTT CASSYSPAAPNTGELFF
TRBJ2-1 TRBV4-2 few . TGTGCCAGCAGCCCTAACGCAGTGGGCTCCTACAATGAGCAGTTCTTC CASSPNAVGSYNEQFF
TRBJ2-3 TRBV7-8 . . TGTGCCAGCAGCTTACGACTAGGGGAAGGGACGCAGTATTTT CASSLRLGEGTQYF
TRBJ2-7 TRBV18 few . TGTGCCAGCTCAACGGGGACACCTGAGTACGAGCAGTACTTC CASSTGTPEYEQYF
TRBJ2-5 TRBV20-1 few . TGCAGTGCTAGAGATTGGGGCCGGGGTGAAGAGACCCAGTACTTC CSARDWGRGEETQYF
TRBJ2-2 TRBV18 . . TGTGCCAGCTCACAACGATCTGAGTCCGGGGAGCTGTTTTTT CASSQRSESGELFF
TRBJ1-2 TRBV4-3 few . TGCGCCAGCAGCCAAGAGTCAGTGGTCTTGTATGGCTACACCTTC CASSQESVVLYGYTF
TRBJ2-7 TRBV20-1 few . TGCAGTGCCCGGGCGGAACAGGGTAACGAGCAGTACTTC CSARAEQGNEQYF
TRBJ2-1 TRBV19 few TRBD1 TGTGCCAGTAGTAAGGGACAGGGTTACTACAATGAGCAGTTCTTC CASSKGQGYYNEQFF
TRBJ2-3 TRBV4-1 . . TGCGCCAGCAGCCAAACCGACTGGGGGTGGACAGATACGCAGTATTTT CASSQTDWGWTDTQYF
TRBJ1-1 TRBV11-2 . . TGTGCCAGCAGCTTAGATCTCCCACAGATGAACACTGAAGCTTTCTTT CASSLDLPQMNTEAFF
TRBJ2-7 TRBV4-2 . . TGTGCCAGCAGCCAAGATTTGAGGACCTACGAGCAGTACTTC CASSQDLRTYEQYF
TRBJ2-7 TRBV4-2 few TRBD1 TGTGCCAGCAGCCAAGTTAACAGGGGGGCCTACGAGCAGTACTTC CASSQVNRGAYEQYF
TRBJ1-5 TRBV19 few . TGTGCCAGTAGTTCCCGGGACGGCTTCAATCAGCCCCAGCATTTT CASSSRDGFNQPQHF
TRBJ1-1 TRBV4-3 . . TGCGCCAGCAGCCGGACAGTAGGATGGAACACTGAAGCTTTCTTT CASSRTVGWNTEAFF
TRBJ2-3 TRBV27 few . TGTGCCAGCAGTTCAACCCTCCGACCAAGATTCAGGGATACGCAGTATTTT CASSSTLRPRFRDTQYF
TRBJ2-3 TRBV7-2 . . TGTGCCAGCAGCCTTCATCCCACAGATACGCAGTATTTT CASSLHPTDTQYF
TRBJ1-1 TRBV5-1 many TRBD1 TGCGCCAGCAGCGCGGGACAGCAAAACACTGAAGCTTTCTTT CASSAGQQNTEAFF
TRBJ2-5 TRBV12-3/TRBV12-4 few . TGTGCCAGCAGTGGACTACAAGAGACCCAGTACTTC CASSGLQETQYF
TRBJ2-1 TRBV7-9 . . TGTGCCAGCAGCAGAGGCCCCGGCGGCCCTTTGGATGAGCAGTTCTTC CASSRGPGGPLDEQFF
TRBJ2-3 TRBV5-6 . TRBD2 TGTGCCAGCAGCTTGGACTTATGGGGGAGGGCCGATTTGTACGGCACAGATACGCAGTATTTT CASSLDLWGRADLYGTDTQYF
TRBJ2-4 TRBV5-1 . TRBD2 TGCGCCAGCGGGCTTGAACCCCGGGACTACGAGCCTCAGTACTTC CASGLEPRDYEPQYF
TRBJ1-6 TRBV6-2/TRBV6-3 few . TGTGCCAGCAGTAACAGGGTCTCACCCCTCCACTTT CASSNRVSPLHF
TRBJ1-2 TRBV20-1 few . TGCAGTGCTAGTCACAGGACTAACTATGGCTACACCTTC CSASHRTNYGYTF
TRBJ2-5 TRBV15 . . TGTGCCACCAGCAGACGGGACTTAGAGACCCAGTACTTC CATSRRDLETQYF
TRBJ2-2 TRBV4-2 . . TGTGCAACAGAGATGATTTATATTTCGGGGGGCTCCGGGACCGGGGAGCTGTTTTTT CATEMIYISGGSGTGELFF
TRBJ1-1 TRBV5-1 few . TGCGCCAGCAGCGGAGGACTCACGAACACTGAAGCTTTCTTT CASSGGLTNTEAFF
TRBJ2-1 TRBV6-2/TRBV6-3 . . TGTGCCAGCAGTTACTCGATGGGCTCCTACAATGAGCAGTTCTTC CASSYSMGSYNEQFF
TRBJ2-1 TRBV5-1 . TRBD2 TGCGCCAGCAGCTTGGCCGGGGGGAACAGTGGCAATGAGCAGTTCTTC CASSLAGGNSGNEQFF
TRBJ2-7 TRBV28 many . TGTGCCAGCAGTGACGGGACATCTTACGAGCAGTACTTC CASSDGTSYEQYF
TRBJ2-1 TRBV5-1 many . TGCGCCAGCAGCTTGGACCCCGGACGGCCCTACAATGAGCAGTTCTTC CASSLDPGRPYNEQFF
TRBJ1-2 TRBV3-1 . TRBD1 TGTGCCAGCAGCCTGTCCCGGGACAGGATCCATGGCTACACCTTC CASSLSRDRIHGYTF
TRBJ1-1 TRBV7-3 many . TGTGCCAGCAGCCCGGACGGCACTGAAGCTTTCTTT CASSPDGTEAFF
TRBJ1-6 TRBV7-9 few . TGTGCCAGCAGACCCTCTGGGGTTTCACCCCTCCACTTT CASRPSGVSPLHF
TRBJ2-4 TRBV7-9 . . TGTGCCAGCAGCTTAGACAGAATAGCCAAAAACATTCAGTACTTC CASSLDRIAKNIQYF
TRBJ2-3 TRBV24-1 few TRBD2 TGTGCCACCAGTTGGACTAGCGGGCCCTTCACAGATACGCAGTATTTT CATSWTSGPFTDTQYF
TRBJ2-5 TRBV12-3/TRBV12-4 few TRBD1 TGTGCCAGCAGACCCGACAGGGGAGGAGAGACCCAGTACTTC CASRPDRGGETQYF
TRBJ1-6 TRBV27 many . TGTGCCAGCAGTTTGGGCGCGGGGGCGGATTCACCCCTCCACTTT CASSLGAGADSPLHF
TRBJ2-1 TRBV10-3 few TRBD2 TGTGCCATCAGTCTTATCGGGGGGGCCGATGAGCAGTTCTTC CAISLIGGADEQFF
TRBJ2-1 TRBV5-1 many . TGCGCCAGCAGCTTGTATTTTGAGCAGTTCTTC CASSLYFEQFF
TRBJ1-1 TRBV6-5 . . TGTGCCAGCAGTTACTCGCGGGAGGCACGAGCTTTCTTT CASSYSREARAFF
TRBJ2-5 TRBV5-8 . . TGTGCCAGCAGCTTGGCCTTCAGGGGCGCGGAGACCCAGTACTTC CASSLAFRGAETQYF
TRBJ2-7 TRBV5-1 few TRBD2 TGCGCCAGCAGCTCTGGCGGGAGACTAGCGCCCCACGAGCAGTACTTC CASSSGGRLAPHEQYF
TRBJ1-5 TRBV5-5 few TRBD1 TGTGCCAGCAGCTTGGCCCCGCAGGGGGTAGGTGAGCCCCAGCATTTT CASSLAPQGVGEPQHF
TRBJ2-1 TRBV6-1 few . TGTGCCAGCAGTGAAAGGGGGGGAGGTAGCAATGAGCAGTTCTTC CASSERGGGSNEQFF
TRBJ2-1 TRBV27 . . TGTGCCAGCAGTCTCCGTGGCAGGGTGGGTTTCCCTCACAATGAGCAGTTCTTC CASSLRGRVGFPHNEQFF
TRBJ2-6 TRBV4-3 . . TGCGCCAGCAGCCAATCGATCCGGGAGCCTGGGGCCAACGTCCTGACTTTC CASSQSIREPGANVLTF
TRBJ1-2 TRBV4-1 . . TGCGCCAGCAGCCGCGACGCCTATAACTATGGCTACACCTTC CASSRDAYNYGYTF
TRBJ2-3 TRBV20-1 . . TGCAGTGCCAGAAACGGGGCCGGCACAGATACGCAGTATTTT CSARNGAGTDTQYF